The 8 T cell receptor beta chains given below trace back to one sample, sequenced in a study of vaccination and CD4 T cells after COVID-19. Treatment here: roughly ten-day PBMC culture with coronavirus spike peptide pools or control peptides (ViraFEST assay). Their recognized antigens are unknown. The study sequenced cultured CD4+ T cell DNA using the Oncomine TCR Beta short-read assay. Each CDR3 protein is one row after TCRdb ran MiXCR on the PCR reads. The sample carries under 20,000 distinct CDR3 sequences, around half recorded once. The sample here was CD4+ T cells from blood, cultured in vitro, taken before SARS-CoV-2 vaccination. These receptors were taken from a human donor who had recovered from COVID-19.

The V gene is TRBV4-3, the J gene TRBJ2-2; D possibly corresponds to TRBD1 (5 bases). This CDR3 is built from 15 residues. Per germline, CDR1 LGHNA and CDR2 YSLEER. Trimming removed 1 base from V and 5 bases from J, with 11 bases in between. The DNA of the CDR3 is TGCGCCAGCAGCCAAGCCGACAGCTCTACCGGGGAGCTGTTTTTT. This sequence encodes CASSQADSSTGELFF.

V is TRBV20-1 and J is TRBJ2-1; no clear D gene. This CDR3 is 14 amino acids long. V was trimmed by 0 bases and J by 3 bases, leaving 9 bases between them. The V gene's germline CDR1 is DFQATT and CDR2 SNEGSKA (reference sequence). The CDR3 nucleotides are TGCAGTGCTAGAGACCCTTACGACTACAATGAGCAGTTCTTC. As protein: CSARDPYDYNEQFF.

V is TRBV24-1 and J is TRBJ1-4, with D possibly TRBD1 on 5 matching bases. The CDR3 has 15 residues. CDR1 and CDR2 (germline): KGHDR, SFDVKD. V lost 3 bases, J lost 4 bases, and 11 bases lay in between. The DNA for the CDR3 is TGTGCCACCAGTGATCCTGGGACGGATAATGAAAAACTGTTTTTT. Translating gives CATSDPGTDNEKLFF.

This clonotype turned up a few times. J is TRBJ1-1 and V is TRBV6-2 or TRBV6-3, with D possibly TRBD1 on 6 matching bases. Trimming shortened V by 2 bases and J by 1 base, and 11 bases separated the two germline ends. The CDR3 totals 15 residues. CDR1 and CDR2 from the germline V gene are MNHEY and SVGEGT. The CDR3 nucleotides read TGTGCCAGCAGTTACGGGGGACACGCGAACACTGAAGCTTTCTTT. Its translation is CASSYGGHANTEAFF.

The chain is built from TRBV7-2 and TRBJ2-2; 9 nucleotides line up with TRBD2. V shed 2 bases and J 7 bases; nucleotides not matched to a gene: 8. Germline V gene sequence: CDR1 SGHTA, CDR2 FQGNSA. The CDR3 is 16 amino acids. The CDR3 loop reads CASSLRASGTSGELFF. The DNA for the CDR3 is TGTGCCAGCAGCTTAAGGGCTAGCGGGACGAGCGGGGAGCTGTTTTTT. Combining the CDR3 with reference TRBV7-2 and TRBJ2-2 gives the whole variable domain GAGVSQSPSNKVTEKGKDVELRCDPISGHTALYWYRQSLGQGLEFLIYFQGNSAPDKSGLPSDRFSAERTGGSVSTLTIQRTQQEDSAVYLCASSLRASGTSGELFFGEGSRLTVL.

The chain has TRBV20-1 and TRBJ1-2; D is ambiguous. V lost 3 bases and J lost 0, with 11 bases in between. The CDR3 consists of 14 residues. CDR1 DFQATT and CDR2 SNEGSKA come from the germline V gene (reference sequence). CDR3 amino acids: CSARRRAANYGYTF. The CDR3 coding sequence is TGCAGTGCTAGGCGAAGGGCAGCTAACTATGGCTACACCTTC.

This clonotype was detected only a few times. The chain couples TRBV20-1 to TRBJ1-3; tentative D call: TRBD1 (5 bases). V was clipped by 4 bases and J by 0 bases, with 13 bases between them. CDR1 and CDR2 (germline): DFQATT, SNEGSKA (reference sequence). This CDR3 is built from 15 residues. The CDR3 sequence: CSAIRDADSGNTIYF. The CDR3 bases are TGCAGTGCTATCCGGGACGCCGACTCTGGAAACACCATATATTTT.

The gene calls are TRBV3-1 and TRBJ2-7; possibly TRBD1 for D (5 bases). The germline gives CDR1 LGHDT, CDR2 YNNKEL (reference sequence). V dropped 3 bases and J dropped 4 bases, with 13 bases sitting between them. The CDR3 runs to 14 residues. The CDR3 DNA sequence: TGTGCCAGCAGCCAGGGCAGGGTGGAGTACGAGCAGTACTTC. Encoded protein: CASSQGRVEYEQYF.